These T cell receptor beta chains were read from a single sample in a study of regulatory T cells in long-lasting Graves disease. TCRdb re-called the multiplex PCR reads through MiXCR, storing one row per CDR3 protein. Found here are over 500,000 distinct CDR3 sequences, under 20% of them singletons; the top ten hold around 19%. The same sample was also used in a study of T cells in Graves' hyperthyroidism and ophthalmopathy.

Here the sequenced sample was peripheral blood mononuclear cells (PBMCs), taken at new diagnosis, from a patient treated with antithyroid drugs. The source is a woman in her 30s with Graves disease. Both conserved end residues are part of each CDR3. Each record gives: V gene, J gene, D gene, clone size, CDR3 DNA, CDR3 protein. A D gene is named only where the DNA matches it firmly. Part of the rows lack a size; the others show once, few, many or a class for expanded clones.

V: TRBV28
J: TRBJ2-7
D: TRBD2
size: many
DNA: TGTGCCAGCCGAGAGGGAGGGAGAGGCCACGAGCAGTACTTC
CDR3: CASREGGRGHEQYF

V: TRBV4-2
J: TRBJ1-3
D: TRBD1
size: -
DNA: TGTGCCAGCAGCCAACGACAGGGGACTGGAAACACCATATATTTT
CDR3: CASSQRQGTGNTIYF

V: TRBV10-3
J: TRBJ1-2
D: TRBD1
size: many
DNA: TGTGCCATCAGCCGGACAGGGGGGGCCTATGGCTACACCTTC
CDR3: CAISRTGGAYGYTF

V: TRBV20-1
J: TRBJ2-3
D: -
size: -
DNA: TGCAGTGCTAGGGGCACCACTAGCAGGAGTGTGAATACGCAGTATTTT
CDR3: CSARGTTSRSVNTQYF

V: TRBV7-2
J: TRBJ1-3
D: -
size: many
DNA: TGTGCCAGCACCAGCTTAAGGTTTGGGGGCCTCTCTGGAAACACCATATATTTT
CDR3: CASTSLRFGGLSGNTIYF

V: TRBV12-3/TRBV12-4
J: TRBJ2-1
D: TRBD2
size: many
DNA: TGTGCCAGCAGTTTCCGTACTAGCGGGTGGTACAATGAGCAGTTCTTC
CDR3: CASSFRTSGWYNEQFF

V: TRBV7-9
J: TRBJ2-1
D: TRBD2
size: -
DNA: TGTGCCAGCAGCTCTCAGGGTCGGACTAGCGGGAGTCGGTACAATGAGCAGTTCTTC
CDR3: CASSSQGRTSGSRYNEQFF

V: TRBV3-1
J: TRBJ1-2
D: -
size: few
DNA: TGTGCCAGCAGCCAAGATCTCGGACAGCCCGACTATGGCTACACCTTC
CDR3: CASSQDLGQPDYGYTF

V: TRBV28
J: TRBJ1-5
D: TRBD1
size: few
DNA: TGTGCCAGCAGTTTTCGGGACAGGGGGGTGAGCAATCAGCCCCAGCATTTT
CDR3: CASSFRDRGVSNQPQHF

V: TRBV7-9
J: TRBJ2-5
D: -
size: -
DNA: TGTGCCAGCAGCTATCCGGGATTCACCCAAAAGACCCAGTACTTC
CDR3: CASSYPGFTQKTQYF

V: TRBV5-1
J: TRBJ2-2
D: TRBD1
size: -
DNA: TGCGCCACCAGGGGACAGGGGGGCACCGGGGAGCTGTTTTTT
CDR3: CATRGQGGTGELFF

V: TRBV12-3/TRBV12-4
J: TRBJ1-4
D: -
size: -
DNA: TGTGCCAGCAGTTTAGGAGACTTGGGGTATCGAGGACTGTTTTTT
CDR3: CASSLGDLGYRGLFF

V: TRBV7-2
J: TRBJ2-6
D: TRBD1
size: many
DNA: TGTGCCAGCAGCTTAACACGGACAGGACTCTTCACGGCTGGGGCCAACGTCCTGACTTTC
CDR3: CASSLTRTGLFTAGANVLTF

V: TRBV2
J: TRBJ2-4
D: TRBD2
size: few
DNA: TGTGCCAGCGAGGGGAGGGTAGAGGTCATTCAGTACTTC
CDR3: CASEGRVEVIQYF

V: TRBV6-1
J: TRBJ2-5
D: -
size: many
DNA: TGTGCCAGCAATTTTGGACACCTCATTCCGGAGACCCAGTACTTC
CDR3: CASNFGHLIPETQYF

V: TRBV11-2
J: TRBJ2-1
D: -
size: many
DNA: TGTGCCAGCAGCTTAAATGGCGGTAGCTCCTACAATGAGCAGTTCTTC
CDR3: CASSLNGGSSYNEQFF

V: TRBV27
J: TRBJ2-5
D: TRBD2
size: -
DNA: TGTGCCAGCAGTTTAGATCCGGGACTAGCGGGAACCTCTTTCCAAGAGACCCAGTACTTC
CDR3: CASSLDPGLAGTSFQETQYF

V: TRBV6-2/TRBV6-3
J: TRBJ2-1
D: -
size: -
DNA: TGTGCCAGCAGTGAAATACTGGGCTCCTACAATGAGCAGTTCTTC
CDR3: CASSEILGSYNEQFF

V: TRBV10-3
J: TRBJ2-3
D: -
size: -
DNA: TGTGCCATCAGTGAGCTCGGACGGCAGTATTTT
CDR3: CAISELGRQYF

V: TRBV27
J: TRBJ2-7
D: -
size: -
DNA: TGTGCCAGCAGTGACCTGGGATCCCTGAAGAACGAGCAGTACTTC
CDR3: CASSDLGSLKNEQYF

V: TRBV27
J: TRBJ2-1
D: TRBD1
size: many
DNA: TGTGCCAGCAGTTTAACGCCGGGACAGTACAATGAGCAGTTCTTC
CDR3: CASSLTPGQYNEQFF

V: TRBV28
J: TRBJ1-5
D: -
size: few
DNA: TGTGCCAGCAGTTGGGGTCGCAATCAGCCCCGGCATTTT
CDR3: CASSWGRNQPRHF

V: TRBV27
J: TRBJ2-2
D: -
size: many
DNA: TGTGCCAGCAGTTCAAGGACTCCACCCGGGGAGCTGTTTTTT
CDR3: CASSSRTPPGELFF

V: TRBV6-1
J: TRBJ1-1
D: TRBD1
size: once
DNA: TGTGCCAGCAGCTACAGGGGGAGGAACACTGAAGCTTTGTTT
CDR3: CASSYRGRNTEALF

V: TRBV18
J: TRBJ1-2
D: -
size: -
DNA: TGTGCCAGCTCAGGAGGGGCGGGCTATGGCTACACCTTC
CDR3: CASSGGAGYGYTF